One sample yielded the 13 T cell receptor beta chains listed below, sequenced in a study of shared clonotypes between healthy human individuals (dated by TCRdb to about 2020). Library generation was performed with the immunoSEQ multiplex PCR assay. In TCRdb, the immuneACCESS table is reduced to in-frame sequences with V and J assigned. These tables do not hold every clone; where another copy was compared, an unresolved V gene accounts for under half, and the others remain unexplained. The sample table records about 1.1 million clones; around three quarters of these occur just once. The top ten clonotypes cover 0.5% to 0.6% of the sample. The material sequenced was memory CD4+ T cells from PBMCs. The sample's cell subset or site label, decoded: CD45RA-negative fraction. The receptors come from a man aged 18 to 30 in good health. Some clones in this sample may be carry-over from other donors' samples.

V is TRBV28 and J is TRBJ2-1, with D perhaps TRBD2 (6 bases). V shed 5 bases and J shed 0 bases, with 17 bases lying between them. Germline lookup yields CDR1 MDHEN and CDR2 SYDVKM. The CDR3 loop spans 17 amino acids. The CDR3 protein is CASSIGSGATSYNEQFF. Written as DNA, the CDR3 is TGTGCCAGCAGTATCGGTAGCGGAGCAACCTCCTACAATGAGCAGTTCTTC.

The rearrangement links TRBV5-1 to TRBJ1-2; the D gene is possibly TRBD1 (5 bases). The CDR3 totals 13 residues. Germline assignment: CDR1 SGHRS and CDR2 YFSETQ. V was shortened by 0 bases and J by 8 bases, with 11 bases between the two germline ends. The CDR3 region has the DNA TGCGCCAGCAGCTTGGTCGGGGGTCAGGGCTACACCTTC. This encodes CASSLVGGQGYTF.

V is TRBV10-2 and J is TRBJ1-5, with TRBD1 as a possible D gene (6 bases). The CDR3 contains 14 residues. CDR1 is WSHSY, CDR2 SAAADI, per germline. V lost 6 bases and J lost 3, with 12 bases in between. The CDR3 DNA reads as TGCGCCAGCAGCCCGAGGACAGTCAATCAGCCCCAGCATTTT. Residues: CASSPRTVNQPQHF.

The chain has TRBV9 and TRBJ2-4, with TRBD1 matching 12 bases. J lost 8 bases, V lost 4 bases, and 7 bases had no gene match. The CDR3 has 15 residues. Germline-derived CDR1 and CDR2 are SGDLS and YYNGEE. The CDR3 DNA sequence: TGTGCCAGCAGCCCGGGACAGGGGGCCGGCGACATTCAGTACTTC. It encodes CASSPGQGAGDIQYF.

The CDR3 region is CASSILDRGGYEQYF. The CDR3 DNA follows: TGTGCCAGCAGCATCTTGGACAGGGGGGGGTACGAGCAGTACTTC. The V call is TRBV7-6, the J call TRBJ2-7; 10 positions agree with TRBD1. Germline V gives CDR1 SGHVS, CDR2 FNYEAQ. The CDR3 covers 15 residues. J gave up 4 bases and V 5 bases, and 8 bases lay outside the gene matches.

The chain uses TRBV28 and TRBJ1-5; 9 positions match TRBD1. V was clipped by 6 bases and J by 4 bases; unmatched bases: 4. The germline CDR1 and CDR2 sequences are MDHEN and SYDVKM. The CDR3 has 14 amino acids. In DNA, the CDR3 is TGTGCCAGCAGGGAACAGGGGGCTAATCAGCCCCAGCATTTT. It yields the protein CASREQGANQPQHF.

The rearrangement links TRBV9 to TRBJ2-5; either TRBD1 or TRBD2 may supply D (6 bases each). Germline values: CDR1 SGDLS, CDR2 YYNGEE. The CDR3 spans 14 residues. Trimming removed 4 bases at V and 5 bases at J, with 15 bases between. The CDR3 nucleotides read TGTGCCAGCAGCAAGATGGGGGGCCGTGAGACCCAGTACTTC. Protein: CASSKMGGRETQYF.

V and J are TRBV5-1 and TRBJ1-2, with D maybe TRBD1 (6 bases). This CDR3 has 14 residues. V lost 4 bases, J lost 7 bases, and 17 bases lay in between. CDR1 and CDR2 (germline): SGHRS, YFSETQ. The CDR3 DNA reads as TGCGCCAGCAGCCCAGACCCGGGGGCGCCTGGCTACACCTTC. Its protein is CASSPDPGAPGYTF.

The chain employs TRBV28 and TRBJ1-2; TRBD1 matches 9 bases. CDR1 and CDR2 from the germline V gene are MDHEN and SYDVKM. This CDR3 spans 13 amino acids. V dropped 6 bases and J dropped 4; count of bases not matched to a gene: 3. CDR3 nucleotide sequence: TGTGCCAGCAGAAAGGACAGGGGCTATGGCTACACCTTC. Amino acid sequence: CASRKDRGYGYTF.

The V and J genes are TRBV6-1 and TRBJ2-2, with D unclear. The length of the CDR3 is 13 residues. The germline V and J ends were trimmed by 4 bases and 1 base, with 4 bases remaining between them. Per the germline V gene, CDR1 is MNHNS and CDR2 is SASEGT. For the CDR3, the DNA is TGTGCCAGCAGTGGGGGGAACACCGGGGAGCTGTTTTTT. Its protein product is CASSGGNTGELFF.

This chain links TRBV10-2 with TRBJ1-5, with D tentatively TRBD1 (5 bases). Germline V lookup: CDR1 WSHSY, CDR2 SAAADI. The CDR3 is made up of 14 amino acids. Trimming took off 0 bases at V and 5 bases at J, with 8 bases between the two ends. The CDR3 bases are TGCGCCAGCAGTGAGTCAGGGGCTTATCAGCCCCAGCATTTT. Amino acid sequence: CASSESGAYQPQHF.

This chain connects TRBV19 to TRBJ1-5; a weak D match, TRBD1 (6 bases). The germline V gene has CDR1 LNHDA and CDR2 SQIVND (reference sequence). V was clipped by 7 bases and J by 5 bases, with 15 bases between them. The CDR3 consists of 14 residues. CDR3 amino acids: CASTPMGGDQPQHF. CDR3 sequence (DNA): TGTGCCAGTACTCCTATGGGGGGCGATCAGCCCCAGCATTTT.

V and J are TRBV5-1 and TRBJ2-3; 16 nucleotides agree with TRBD2. Germline CDR1 reads SGHRS; CDR2 reads YFSETQ. With V trimmed by 4 bases and J by 2 bases, 7 bases remained unmatched. CDR3 length equals 18 residues. In DNA form, the CDR3 reads TGCGCCAGCAGCCTGGGGACTAGCGGGAGGGATAACACAGATACGCAGTATTTT. It codes for CASSLGTSGRDNTDTQYF.